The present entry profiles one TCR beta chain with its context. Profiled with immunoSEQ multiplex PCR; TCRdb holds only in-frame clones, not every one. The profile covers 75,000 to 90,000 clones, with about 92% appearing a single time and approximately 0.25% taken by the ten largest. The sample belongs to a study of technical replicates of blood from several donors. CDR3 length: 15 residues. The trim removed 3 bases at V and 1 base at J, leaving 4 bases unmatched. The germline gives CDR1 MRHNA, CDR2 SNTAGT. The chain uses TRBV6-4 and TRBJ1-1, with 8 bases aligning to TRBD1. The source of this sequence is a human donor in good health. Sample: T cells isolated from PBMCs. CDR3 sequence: CASSESGTGNTEAFF. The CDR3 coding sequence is TGTGCCAGCAGTGAGTCCGGGACAGGGAACACTGAAGCTTTCTTT.